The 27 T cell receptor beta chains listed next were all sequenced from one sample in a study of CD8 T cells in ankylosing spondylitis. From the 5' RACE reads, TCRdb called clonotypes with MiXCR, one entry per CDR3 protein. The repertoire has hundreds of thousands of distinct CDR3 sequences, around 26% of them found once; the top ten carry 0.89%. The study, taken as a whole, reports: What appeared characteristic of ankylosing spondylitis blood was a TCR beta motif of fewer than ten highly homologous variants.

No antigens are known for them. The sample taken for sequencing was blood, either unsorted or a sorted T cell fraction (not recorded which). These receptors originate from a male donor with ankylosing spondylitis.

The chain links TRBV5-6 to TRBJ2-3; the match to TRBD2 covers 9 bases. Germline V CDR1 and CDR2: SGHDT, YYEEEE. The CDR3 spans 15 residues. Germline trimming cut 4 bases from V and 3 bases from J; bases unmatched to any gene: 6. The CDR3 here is CASSAAGGSTDTQYF. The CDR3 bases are TGTGCCAGCAGCGCAGCGGGAGGAAGTACAGATACGCAGTATTTT.

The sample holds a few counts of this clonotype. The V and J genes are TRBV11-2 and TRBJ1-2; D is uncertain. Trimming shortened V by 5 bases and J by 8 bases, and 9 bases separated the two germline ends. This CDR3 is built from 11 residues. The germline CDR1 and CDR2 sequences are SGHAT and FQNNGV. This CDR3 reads CASSGVEGYTF. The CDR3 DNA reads TGTGCCAGCAGCGGGGTAGAAGGCTACACCTTC.

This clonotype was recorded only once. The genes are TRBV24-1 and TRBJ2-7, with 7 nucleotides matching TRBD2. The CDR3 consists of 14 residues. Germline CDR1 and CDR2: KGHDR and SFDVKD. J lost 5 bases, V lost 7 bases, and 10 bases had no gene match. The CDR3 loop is CATSLPGAGNEQYF. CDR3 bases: TGTGCCACCAGCCTTCCGGGAGCGGGGAACGAGCAGTACTTC.

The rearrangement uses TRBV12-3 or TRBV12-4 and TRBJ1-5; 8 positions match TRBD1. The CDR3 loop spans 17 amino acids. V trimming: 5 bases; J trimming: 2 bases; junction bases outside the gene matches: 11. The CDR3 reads CASSHRTGWFGNQPQHF. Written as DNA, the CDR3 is TGTGCCAGCAGTCACAGGACAGGGTGGTTTGGCAATCAGCCCCAGCATTTT.

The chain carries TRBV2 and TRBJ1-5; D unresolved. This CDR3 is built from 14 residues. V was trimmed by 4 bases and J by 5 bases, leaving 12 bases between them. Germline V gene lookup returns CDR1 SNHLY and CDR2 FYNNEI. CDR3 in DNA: TGTGCCAGCAGTGCCTTTGATAGGGATCAGCCCCAGCATTTT. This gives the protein CASSAFDRDQPQHF.

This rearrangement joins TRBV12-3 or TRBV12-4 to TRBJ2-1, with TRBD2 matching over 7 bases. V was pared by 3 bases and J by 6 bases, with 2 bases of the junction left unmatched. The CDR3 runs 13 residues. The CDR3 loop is CASSFSGINEQFF. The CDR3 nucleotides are TGTGCCAGCAGTTTCAGCGGGATCAATGAGCAGTTCTTC.

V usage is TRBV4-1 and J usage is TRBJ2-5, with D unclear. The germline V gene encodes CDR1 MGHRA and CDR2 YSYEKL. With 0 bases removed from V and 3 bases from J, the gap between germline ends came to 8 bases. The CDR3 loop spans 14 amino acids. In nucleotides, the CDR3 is TGCGCCAGCAGCCAAGACCCAGCTAAAGAGACCCAGTACTTC. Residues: CASSQDPAKETQYF.

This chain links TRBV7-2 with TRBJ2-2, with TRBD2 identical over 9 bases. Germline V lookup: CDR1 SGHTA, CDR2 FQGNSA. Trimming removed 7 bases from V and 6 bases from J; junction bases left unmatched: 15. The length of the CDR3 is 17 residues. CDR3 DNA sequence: TGTGCCAGCACCTCCCGAGCTAGCGGGATACGCGCCGGGGAGCTGTTTTTT. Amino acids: CASTSRASGIRAGELFF. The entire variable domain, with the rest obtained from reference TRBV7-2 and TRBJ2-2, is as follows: GAGVSQSPSNKVTEKGKDVELRCDPISGHTALYWYRQSLGQGLEFLIYFQGNSAPDKSGLPSDRFSAERTGGSVSTLTIQRTQQEDSAVYLCASTSRASGIRAGELFFGEGSRLTVL.

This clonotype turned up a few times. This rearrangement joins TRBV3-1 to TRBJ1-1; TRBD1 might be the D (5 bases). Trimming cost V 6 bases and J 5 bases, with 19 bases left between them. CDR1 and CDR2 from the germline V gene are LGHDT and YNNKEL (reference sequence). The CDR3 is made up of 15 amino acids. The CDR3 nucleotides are TGTGCCAGCAGACGATCCGGGCCTGGGGGAACTGAAGCTTTCTTT. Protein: CASRRSGPGGTEAFF.

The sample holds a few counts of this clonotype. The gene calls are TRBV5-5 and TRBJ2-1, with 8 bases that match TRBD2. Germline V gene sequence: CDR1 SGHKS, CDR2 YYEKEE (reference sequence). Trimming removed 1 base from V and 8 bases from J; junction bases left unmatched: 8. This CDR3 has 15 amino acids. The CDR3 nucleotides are TGTGCCAGCAGCTTGTGGAGCGGGAGCCCCGATGAGCAGTTCTTC. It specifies CASSLWSGSPDEQFF.

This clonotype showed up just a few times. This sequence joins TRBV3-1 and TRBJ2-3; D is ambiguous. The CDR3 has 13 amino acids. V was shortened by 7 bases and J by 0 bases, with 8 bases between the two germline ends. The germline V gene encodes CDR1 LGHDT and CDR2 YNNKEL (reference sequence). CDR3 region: CASKASSTDTQYF. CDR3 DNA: TGTGCCAGCAAAGCAAGCAGCACAGATACGCAGTATTTT.

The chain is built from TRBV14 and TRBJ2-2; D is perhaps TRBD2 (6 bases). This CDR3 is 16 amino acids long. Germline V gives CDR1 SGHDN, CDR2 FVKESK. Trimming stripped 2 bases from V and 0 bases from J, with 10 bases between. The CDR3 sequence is CASSQYSGANTGELFF. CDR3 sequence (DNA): TGTGCCAGCAGCCAATATAGCGGTGCGAACACCGGGGAGCTGTTTTTT.

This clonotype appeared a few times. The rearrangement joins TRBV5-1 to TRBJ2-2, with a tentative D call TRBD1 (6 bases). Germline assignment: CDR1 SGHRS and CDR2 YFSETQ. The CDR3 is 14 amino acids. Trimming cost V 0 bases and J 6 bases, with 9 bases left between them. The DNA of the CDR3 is TGCGCCAGCAGCTTGGACAGGGTCTCCGGGGAGCTGTTTTTT. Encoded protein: CASSLDRVSGELFF.

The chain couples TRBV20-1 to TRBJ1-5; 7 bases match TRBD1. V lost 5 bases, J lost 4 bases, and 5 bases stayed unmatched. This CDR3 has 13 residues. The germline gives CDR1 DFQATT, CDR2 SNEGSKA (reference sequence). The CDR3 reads CSAWDSPNQPQHF. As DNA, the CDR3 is TGCAGTGCTTGGGACAGTCCTAATCAGCCCCAGCATTTT.

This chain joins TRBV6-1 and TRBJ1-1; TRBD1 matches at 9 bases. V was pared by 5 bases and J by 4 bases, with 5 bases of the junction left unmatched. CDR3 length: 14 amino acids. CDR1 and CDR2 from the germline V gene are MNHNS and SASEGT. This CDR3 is CASSRTGESTEAFF. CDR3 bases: TGTGCCAGCAGTAGGACAGGGGAGAGCACTGAAGCTTTCTTT.

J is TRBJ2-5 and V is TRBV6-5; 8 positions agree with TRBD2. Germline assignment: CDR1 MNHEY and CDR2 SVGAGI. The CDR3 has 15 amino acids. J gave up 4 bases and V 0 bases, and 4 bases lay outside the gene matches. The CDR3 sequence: CASSYSGLAGETQYF. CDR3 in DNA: TGTGCCAGCAGTTACTCTGGGCTAGCGGGAGAGACCCAGTACTTC.

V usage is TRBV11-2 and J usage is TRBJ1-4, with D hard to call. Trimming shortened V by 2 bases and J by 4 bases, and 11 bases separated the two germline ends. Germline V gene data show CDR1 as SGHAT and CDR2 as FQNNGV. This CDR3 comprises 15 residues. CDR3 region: CASSLRITGNEKLFF. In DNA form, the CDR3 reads TGTGCCAGCAGCTTACGGATTACCGGTAATGAAAAACTGTTTTTT.

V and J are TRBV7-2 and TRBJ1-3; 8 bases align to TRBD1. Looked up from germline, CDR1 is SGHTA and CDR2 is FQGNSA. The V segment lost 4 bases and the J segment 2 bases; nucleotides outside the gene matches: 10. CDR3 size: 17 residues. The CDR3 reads CASSSAFWTGTGNTIYF. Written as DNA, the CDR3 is TGTGCCAGCAGCTCCGCCTTCTGGACAGGGACTGGAAACACCATATATTTT.

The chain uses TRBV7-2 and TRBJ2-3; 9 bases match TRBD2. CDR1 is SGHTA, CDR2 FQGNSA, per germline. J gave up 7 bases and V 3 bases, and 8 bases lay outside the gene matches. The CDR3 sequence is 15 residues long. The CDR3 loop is CASSFDLAGPNTQYF. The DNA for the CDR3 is TGTGCCAGCAGCTTTGATCTAGCGGGACCGAATACGCAGTATTTT.

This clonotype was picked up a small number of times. CDR3 sequence reads: CASSLARTSGEQFF. DNA of the CDR3: TGCGCCAGCAGCTTAGCCCGGACTAGCGGTGAGCAGTTCTTC. J is TRBJ2-1 and V is TRBV5-1; 10 bases align to TRBD2. Looked up from germline, CDR1 is SGHRS and CDR2 is YFSETQ. The CDR3 has 14 amino acids. Trimming at V came to 2 bases and at J to 9 bases, leaving 5 bases not matched to a gene.

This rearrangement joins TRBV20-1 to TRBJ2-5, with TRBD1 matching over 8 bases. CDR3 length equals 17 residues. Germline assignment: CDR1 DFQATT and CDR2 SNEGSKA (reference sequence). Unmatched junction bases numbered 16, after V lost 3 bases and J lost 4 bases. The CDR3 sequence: CSARPPNPLGQGETQYF. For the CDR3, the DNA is TGCAGTGCTAGGCCTCCAAACCCTCTCGGACAGGGAGAGACCCAGTACTTC.

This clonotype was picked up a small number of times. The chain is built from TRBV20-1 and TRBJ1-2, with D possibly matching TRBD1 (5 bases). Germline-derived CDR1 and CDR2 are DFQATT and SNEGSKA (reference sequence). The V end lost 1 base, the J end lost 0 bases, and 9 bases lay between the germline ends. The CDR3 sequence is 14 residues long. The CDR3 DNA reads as TGCAGTGCTAGAGCGGGGGAAGCTAACTATGGCTACACCTTC. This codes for CSARAGEANYGYTF.

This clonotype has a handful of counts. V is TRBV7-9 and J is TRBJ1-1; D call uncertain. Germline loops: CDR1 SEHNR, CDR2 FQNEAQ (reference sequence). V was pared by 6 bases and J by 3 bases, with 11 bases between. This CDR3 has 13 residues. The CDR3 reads CASSKSSYTEAFF. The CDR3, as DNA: TGTGCCAGCAGTAAGAGTTCTTACACTGAAGCTTTCTTT.

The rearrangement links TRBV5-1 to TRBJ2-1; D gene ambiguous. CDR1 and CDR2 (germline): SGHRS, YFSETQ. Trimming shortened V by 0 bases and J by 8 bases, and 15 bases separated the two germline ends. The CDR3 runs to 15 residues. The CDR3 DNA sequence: TGCGCCAGCAGCTTGGAGCAGGACCCCCAGGATGAGCAGTTCTTC. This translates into CASSLEQDPQDEQFF.

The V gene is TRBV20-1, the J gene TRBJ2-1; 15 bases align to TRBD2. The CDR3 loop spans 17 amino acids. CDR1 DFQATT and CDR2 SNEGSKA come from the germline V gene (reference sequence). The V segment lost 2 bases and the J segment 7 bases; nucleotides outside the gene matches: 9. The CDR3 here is CSARKAGLAGGPNEQFF. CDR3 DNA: TGCAGTGCTAGAAAGGCGGGACTAGCGGGAGGCCCAAATGAGCAGTTCTTC.

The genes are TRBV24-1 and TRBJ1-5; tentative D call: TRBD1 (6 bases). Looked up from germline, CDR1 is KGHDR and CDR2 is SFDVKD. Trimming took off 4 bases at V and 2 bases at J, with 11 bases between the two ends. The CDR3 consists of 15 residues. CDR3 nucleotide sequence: TGTGCCACCAGTGACCGAGGGGGGGGCAATCAGCCCCAGCATTTT. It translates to CATSDRGGGNQPQHF.

CDR3 amino acids: CSASRRDQPQHF. The CDR3 coding sequence is TGCAGTGCTAGCCGCAGGGATCAGCCCCAGCATTTT. The rearrangement links TRBV20-1 to TRBJ1-5; a weak D match, TRBD1 (5 bases). Germline assignment: CDR1 DFQATT and CDR2 SNEGSKA (reference sequence). V lost 3 bases to trimming and J lost 5 bases, with 8 bases between them. The CDR3 loop spans 12 amino acids.